This T cell receptor beta chain was sequenced in a study of blood T cell repertoires in COVID-19. CDR1 SGHNT and CDR2 YENEEA come from the germline V gene. The length of the CDR3 is 15 residues. J gave up 1 base and V 1 base, and 3 bases lay outside the gene matches. Assay used: immunoSEQ multiplex PCR; TCRdb lists only in-frame clones, some missing. This sample has 150,000 to 200,000 clones; 86% occur once, and the top ten carry roughly 2.9%. Sequencing was performed on peripheral blood. The receptor was isolated from a woman aged 25 to 39 with active or convalescent COVID-19. The gene calls are TRBV11-3 and TRBJ1-1; TRBD1 matches 7 bases. CDR3 nucleotides: TGTGCCAGCAGCTTAGCCGGGACAGAGAACACTGAAGCTTTCTTT. It is translated as CASSLAGTENTEAFF.